One and the same sample provided the 24 T cell receptor beta chains below, sequenced in a study of memory CD4+ T cells and cytomegalovirus serostatus (dated by TCRdb to 2018 to 2020). The library was generated by the immunoSEQ multiplex PCR assay. As stored in TCRdb, this immuneACCESS dataset retains in-frame rearrangements with V and J assigned. A fraction of the clones does not appear; measured against another copy, unresolved V genes explain less than half of the discrepancy, and the remainder lacks a known reason. The sample table shows around 57,000 clones, and around 80% are seen once. Approximately 0.54% of the sample rests with the top ten. Single viable CD3+CD4+CD8-CD45RO+ cells were sorted as memory CD4+ T cells on a FACSAria II. Source material: memory CD4+ T cells from blood. All receptors come from an adult in good health and CMV-seronegative. Some clones in this sample may be carry-over from other donors' samples.

The chain uses TRBV7-2 and TRBJ2-3; either TRBD1 or TRBD2 may fit D (5 bases each). With 4 bases removed from V and 11 bases from J, the gap between germline ends came to 13 bases. The germline V gene has CDR1 SGHTA and CDR2 FQGNSA. The CDR3 is made up of 12 amino acids. This CDR3 is CASSSRDRQQYF. The CDR3 bases are TGTGCCAGCAGCTCCCGGGACCGCCAGCAGTATTTT.

V gene TRBV7-2 combines with J gene TRBJ1-1; 7 bases align to TRBD1. The CDR3 totals 14 residues. The germline V gene has CDR1 SGHTA and CDR2 FQGNSA. Trimming cost V 8 bases and J 4 bases; bases outside gene matches: 10. For the CDR3, the DNA is TGTGCCAGCGGCAAGACAGGGCGGACCACTGAAGCTTTCTTT. Translated, it gives CASGKTGRTTEAFF.

This sequence joins TRBV5-6 and TRBJ2-5, with D perhaps TRBD2 (5 bases). Germline loops: CDR1 SGHDT, CDR2 YYEEEE. The CDR3 covers 15 residues. Trimming removed 1 base at V and 2 bases at J, with 12 bases between. This CDR3 reads CASSLPAGRQETQYF. CDR3 DNA: TGTGCCAGCAGCTTGCCAGCTGGGAGACAAGAGACCCAGTACTTC.

This clone has more than one count but fewer than ten. V and J are TRBV18 and TRBJ2-1; 8 bases match TRBD2. The CDR3 is 18 residues long. After removal of 2 bases from V and 9 bases from J, the junction contained 18 bases not matched to a gene. CDR1 KGHSH and CDR2 LQKENI come from the germline V gene. For the CDR3, the DNA is TGTGCCAGCTCACCAGGGGTTCACGGGAGGGCCGGAGCGGGTGAGCAGTTCTTC. Its translation: CASSPGVHGRAGAGEQFF.

The genes are TRBV19 and TRBJ2-1, with D possibly being TRBD1 (6 bases). Trimming stripped 5 bases from V and 1 base from J, with 12 bases between. The CDR3 sequence is 15 residues long. CDR1 is LNHDA and CDR2 is SQIVND in the germline V gene (reference sequence). CDR3 nucleotides: TGTGCCAGTAGTCTTTGGACAGAGTCCTACAATGAGCAGTTCTTC. The encoded protein is CASSLWTESYNEQFF.

CDR3 residues: CASALAGVSYNEQFF. CDR3 bases: TGTGCCAGCGCTCTAGCGGGAGTAAGCTACAATGAGCAGTTCTTC. The chain employs TRBV7-2 and TRBJ2-1; the match to TRBD2 covers 10 bases. J lost 3 bases, V lost 8 bases, and 7 bases had no gene match. CDR1 is SGHTA and CDR2 is FQGNSA in the germline V gene. The CDR3 consists of 15 residues. The full variable domain, completed using reference TRBV7-2 and TRBJ2-1, is GAGVSQSPSNKVTEKGKDVELRCDPISGHTALYWYRQSLGQGLEFLIYFQGNSAPDKSGLPSDRFSAERTGGSVSTLTIQRTQQEDSAVYLCASALAGVSYNEQFFGPGTRLTVL.

This clone has more than one count but fewer than ten. The chain carries TRBV18 and TRBJ1-2; D may be TRBD1 (5 bases). Per the germline V gene, CDR1 is KGHSH and CDR2 is LQKENI. CDR3 length equals 13 residues. The V end lost 5 bases, the J end lost 4 bases, and 11 bases lay between the germline ends. The chain's CDR3 is CASSSQGVYGYTF. The CDR3 region has the DNA TGTGCCAGCTCATCCCAGGGTGTCTATGGCTACACCTTC.

This chain links TRBV19 with TRBJ2-3, with 10 bases identical to TRBD2. The germline V gene has CDR1 LNHDA and CDR2 SQIVND (reference sequence). Trimming removed 3 bases from V and 3 bases from J; junction bases left unmatched: 9. The CDR3 is 17 residues long. This CDR3 is CASSIRRTSGLTDTQYF. CDR3 DNA: TGTGCCAGTAGTATTAGAAGGACTAGCGGCCTAACAGATACGCAGTATTTT.

V and J are TRBV28 and TRBJ1-4, with 10 nucleotides matching TRBD1. CDR1 is MDHEN and CDR2 is SYDVKM in the germline V gene. This CDR3 comprises 19 residues. J was trimmed by 7 bases and V by 6 bases; bases with no gene match: 20. The CDR3 protein is CASSGGGQGDIGSVEKLFF. CDR3 DNA: TGTGCCAGCAGCGGTGGCGGACAGGGGGATATAGGTTCTGTTGAAAAACTGTTTTTT.

J is TRBJ2-2 and V is TRBV30, with D uncertain. Trimming removed 1 base from V and 3 bases from J, with 3 bases in between. Germline assignment: CDR1 GTSNPN and CDR2 SVGIG (reference sequence). The CDR3 consists of 12 residues. The CDR3 DNA reads TGTGCCTGGAGTGCTGACACCGGGGAGCTGTTTTTT. Its translation is CAWSADTGELFF.

This clone showed up just once. The genes are TRBV19 and TRBJ1-2, with 10 nucleotides matching TRBD1. The V and J ends lost 7 bases and 3 bases, in that order; junction bases with no gene match: 20. Germline V CDR1 and CDR2: LNHDA, SQIVND (reference sequence). This CDR3 is 19 amino acids long. CDR3 residues: CASTNTRGRDRGSDYGYTF. CDR3 sequence (DNA): TGTGCCAGTACCAATACCCGGGGCCGGGACAGGGGATCGGACTATGGCTACACCTTC.

This chain connects TRBV6-1 to TRBJ1-1, with D perhaps TRBD1 (5 bases). In germline, CDR1 is MNHNS, CDR2 SASEGT. The V and J ends lost 2 bases and 6 bases respectively, with 16 bases between them. The CDR3 consists of 15 residues. The CDR3 here is CASSERAREGAEAFF. The DNA for the CDR3 is TGTGCCAGCAGTGAAAGGGCCAGGGAAGGCGCTGAAGCTTTCTTT.

The rearrangement links TRBV6-1 to TRBJ1-1, with D uncertain. V gave up 5 bases and J gave up 4 bases, with 11 bases separating them. CDR1 and CDR2 from the germline V gene are MNHNS and SASEGT. This CDR3 is built from 13 residues. In DNA, the CDR3 is TGTGCCAGCAGTAACGACCGGGGCACTGAAGCTTTCTTT. This sequence encodes CASSNDRGTEAFF.

This clone was recorded a few times. V and J are TRBV2 and TRBJ1-2; a weak D match, TRBD1 (6 bases). The CDR3 is made up of 15 amino acids. The V end lost 4 bases, the J end lost 2 bases, and 14 bases lay between the germline ends. Per the germline V gene, CDR1 is SNHLY and CDR2 is FYNNEI. CDR3 protein: CASSAGRGRNYGYTF. The CDR3 DNA is TGTGCCAGCAGTGCGGGCAGGGGCCGAAACTATGGCTACACCTTC.

V is TRBV28 and J is TRBJ1-1; maybe TRBD1 (6 bases). Germline V gives CDR1 MDHEN, CDR2 SYDVKM. Trimming pared 7 bases from V and 10 bases from J, leaving 13 bases between. The CDR3 loop spans 11 amino acids. In nucleotides, the CDR3 is TGTGCCAGCATCCAACAGGGTAGAGCTTTCTTT. As protein: CASIQQGRAFF.

CDR3 DNA: TGTGCCAGCAGCCCACAACAGGGCCCGAATGAAAAACTGTTTTTT. Its translation: CASSPQQGPNEKLFF. The rearrangement links TRBV7-2 to TRBJ1-4, with D perhaps TRBD1 (6 bases). The germline CDR1 and CDR2 sequences are SGHTA and FQGNSA. The V end lost 5 bases, the J end lost 5 bases, and 15 bases lay between the germline ends. This CDR3 has 15 residues.

This chain uses TRBV7-9 with TRBJ2-3; D might be TRBD1 or TRBD2, each matching 5 bases. CDR3 length: 16 residues. Germline values: CDR1 SEHNR, CDR2 FQNEAQ (reference sequence). With 5 bases removed from V and 1 base from J, the gap between germline ends came to 16 bases. The CDR3 DNA is TGTGCCAGCAGCCAAGGGCTAGGGGACCGCACAGATACGCAGTATTTT. This gives the protein CASSQGLGDRTDTQYF.

The rearrangement links TRBV5-1 to TRBJ1-1; the D gene is possibly TRBD1 (6 bases). Deletions cut 3 bases from V and 5 bases from J, with 14 bases between. The germline CDR1 and CDR2 sequences are SGHRS and YFSETQ. This CDR3 is built from 14 residues. This chain's CDR3 is CASSWKGEGTEAFF. CDR3 coding DNA: TGCGCCAGCAGCTGGAAGGGGGAGGGGACTGAAGCTTTCTTT.

This chain connects TRBV5-8 to TRBJ1-1; 8 bases match TRBD1. Germline V CDR1 and CDR2: SGHTS, YDEGEE. This CDR3 contains 16 residues. Unmatched junction bases numbered 8, after V lost 2 bases and J lost 2 bases. The CDR3 is CASSLGQGTRNTEAFF. DNA for the CDR3: TGTGCCAGCAGCTTAGGACAGGGCACTCGAAACACTGAAGCTTTCTTT.

The chain is built from TRBV7-2 and TRBJ2-7, with TRBD2 identical over 13 bases. Germline assignment: CDR1 SGHTA and CDR2 FQGNSA. V shed 6 bases and J 5 bases; nucleotides not matched to a gene: 7. The CDR3 has 15 amino acids. This CDR3 is CASRSGLAGVHEQYF. The DNA of the CDR3 is TGTGCCAGCAGATCCGGACTAGCGGGAGTCCACGAGCAGTACTTC.

This clone was detected only a few times. The chain carries TRBV5-8 and TRBJ2-3; 13 bases fit TRBD2. The CDR3 runs 17 residues. The ends lost 4 bases at V and 6 bases at J; junction bases unmatched: 11. The germline CDR1 and CDR2 sequences are SGHTS and YDEGEE. The CDR3 coding sequence is TGTGCCAGCAGCGTACAACTAGCGGGAGGGCCATCGGATACGCAGTATTTT. Its translation: CASSVQLAGGPSDTQYF.

The rearrangement uses TRBV6-1 and TRBJ1-5, with D uncertain. Germline lookup yields CDR1 MNHNS and CDR2 SASEGT. The CDR3 is 11 residues long. V gave up 6 bases and J gave up 4 bases, with 4 bases separating them. The CDR3 region is CASSDNQPQHF. As DNA, the CDR3 is TGTGCCAGCAGCGATAATCAGCCCCAGCATTTT.

The genes are TRBV6-4 and TRBJ1-4, with a weak D call TRBD1 (6 bases). In germline, CDR1 is MRHNA, CDR2 SNTAGT. V was shortened by 3 bases and J by 7 bases, with 9 bases between the two germline ends. The CDR3 has 13 residues. This CDR3 is CASSEQGGEKLFF. The CDR3 DNA reads as TGTGCCAGCAGTGAACAGGGTGGTGAAAAACTGTTTTTT.

The rearrangement uses TRBV18 and TRBJ2-5; D is ambiguous. The CDR3 has 10 residues. The V gene lost 5 bases and the J gene lost 5 bases, with 3 bases spanning the gap. Per germline, CDR1 KGHSH and CDR2 LQKENI. CDR3 loop: CASSGETQYF. The CDR3, as DNA: TGTGCCAGCTCAGGGGAGACCCAGTACTTC.